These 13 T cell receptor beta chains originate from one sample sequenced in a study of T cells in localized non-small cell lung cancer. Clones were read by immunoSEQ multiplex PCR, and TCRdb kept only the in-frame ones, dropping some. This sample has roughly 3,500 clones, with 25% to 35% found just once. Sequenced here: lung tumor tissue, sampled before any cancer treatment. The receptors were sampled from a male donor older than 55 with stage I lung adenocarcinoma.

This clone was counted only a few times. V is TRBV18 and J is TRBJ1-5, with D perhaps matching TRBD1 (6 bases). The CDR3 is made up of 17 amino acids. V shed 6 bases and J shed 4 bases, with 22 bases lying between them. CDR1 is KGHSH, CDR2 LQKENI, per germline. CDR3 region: CASSGGSGHPGNQPQHF. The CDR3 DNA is TGTGCCAGCTCCGGGGGATCGGGACACCCTGGGAATCAGCCCCAGCATTTT.

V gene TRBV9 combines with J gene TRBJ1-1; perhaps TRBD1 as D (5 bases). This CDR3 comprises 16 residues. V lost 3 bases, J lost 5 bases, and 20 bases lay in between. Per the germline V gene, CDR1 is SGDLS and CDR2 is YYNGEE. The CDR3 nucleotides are TGTGCCAGCAGCGCCGGATCACGGGGGGGTCGAACTGAAGCTTTCTTT. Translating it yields CASSAGSRGGRTEAFF. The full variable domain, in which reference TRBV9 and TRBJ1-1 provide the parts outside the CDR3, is DSGVTQTPKHLITATGQRVTLRCSPRSGDLSVYWYQQSLDQGLQFLIQYYNGEERAKGNILERFSAQQFPDLHSELNLSSLELGDSALYFCASSAGSRGGRTEAFFGQGTRLTVV.

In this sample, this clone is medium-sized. The CDR3 spells CASSQVTLGQKKDSPLHF. CDR3 DNA sequence: TGCGCCAGCAGCCAAGTTACATTGGGACAGAAAAAGGATTCACCCCTCCACTTT. This sequence joins TRBV1 and TRBJ1-6; the D segment call TRBD1 is taken from the table without a DNA check. TRBV1 is labeled a pseudogene. The CDR3 length is 18 residues.

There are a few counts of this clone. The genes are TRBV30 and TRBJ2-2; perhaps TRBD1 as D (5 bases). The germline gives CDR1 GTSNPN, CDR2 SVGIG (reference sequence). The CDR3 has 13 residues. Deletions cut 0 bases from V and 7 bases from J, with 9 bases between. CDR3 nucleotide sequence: TGTGCCTGGAGTGTACAGGTGGGCGGGGAGCTGTTTTTT. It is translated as CAWSVQVGGELFF.

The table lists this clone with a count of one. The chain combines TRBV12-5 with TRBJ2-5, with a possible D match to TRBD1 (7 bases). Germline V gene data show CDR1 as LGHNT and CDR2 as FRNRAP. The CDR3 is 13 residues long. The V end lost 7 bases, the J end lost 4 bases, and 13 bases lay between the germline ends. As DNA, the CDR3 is TGTGCTAGTGACCCCAGGGGGGCAGAGACCCAGTACTTC. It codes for CASDPRGAETQYF.

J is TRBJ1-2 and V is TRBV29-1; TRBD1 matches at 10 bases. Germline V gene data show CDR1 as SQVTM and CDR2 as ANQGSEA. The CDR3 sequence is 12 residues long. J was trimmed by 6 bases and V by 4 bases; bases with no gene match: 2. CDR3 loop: CSVGTGGNGYTF. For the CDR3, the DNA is TGCAGCGTTGGGACAGGGGGGAATGGCTACACCTTC. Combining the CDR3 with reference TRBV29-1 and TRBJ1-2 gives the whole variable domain SAVISQKPSRDICQRGTSLTIQCQVDSQVTMMFWYRQQPGQSLTLIATANQGSEATYESGFVIDKFPISRPNLTFSTLTVSNMSPEDSSIYLCSVGTGGNGYTFGSGTRLTVV.

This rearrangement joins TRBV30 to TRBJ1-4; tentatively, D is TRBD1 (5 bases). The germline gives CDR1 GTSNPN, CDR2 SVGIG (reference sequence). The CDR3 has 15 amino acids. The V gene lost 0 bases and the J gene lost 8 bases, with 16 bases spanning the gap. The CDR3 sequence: CAWSVRSQGTEKLFF. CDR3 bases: TGTGCCTGGAGTGTACGGAGTCAGGGTACCGAAAAACTGTTTTTT.

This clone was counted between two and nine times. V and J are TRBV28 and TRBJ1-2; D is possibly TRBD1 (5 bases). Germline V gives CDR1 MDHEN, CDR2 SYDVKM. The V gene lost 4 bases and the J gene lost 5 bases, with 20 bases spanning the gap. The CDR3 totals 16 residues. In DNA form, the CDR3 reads TGTGCCAGCAGTTCCCCTACTTCCGGGGCTCGTTATGGCTACACCTTC. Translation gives CASSSPTSGARYGYTF.

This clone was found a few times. The CDR3 here is CASSEGGAIYEQYF. As DNA, the CDR3 is TGTGCCAGTAGTGAGGGTGGGGCTATCTACGAGCAGTACTTC. This chain joins TRBV19 and TRBJ2-7; D is perhaps TRBD1 or TRBD2 (5 bases each). The germline V gene encodes CDR1 LNHDA and CDR2 SQIVND (reference sequence). V was shortened by 5 bases and J by 3 bases, with 14 bases between the two germline ends. The CDR3 is made up of 14 amino acids.

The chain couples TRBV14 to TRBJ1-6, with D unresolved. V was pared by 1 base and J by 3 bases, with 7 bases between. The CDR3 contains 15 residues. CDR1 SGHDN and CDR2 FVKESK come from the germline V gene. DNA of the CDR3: TGTGCCAGCAGCCAAGGAGGCAGCTATAATTCACCCCTCCACTTT. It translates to CASSQGGSYNSPLHF.

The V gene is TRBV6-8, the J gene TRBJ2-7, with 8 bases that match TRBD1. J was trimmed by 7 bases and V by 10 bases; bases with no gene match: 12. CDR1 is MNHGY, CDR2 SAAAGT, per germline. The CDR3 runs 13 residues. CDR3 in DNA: TGTGCCATCAGGGAGGACAGGGAGGAAGAGCAGTACTTC. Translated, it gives CAIREDREEEQYF.

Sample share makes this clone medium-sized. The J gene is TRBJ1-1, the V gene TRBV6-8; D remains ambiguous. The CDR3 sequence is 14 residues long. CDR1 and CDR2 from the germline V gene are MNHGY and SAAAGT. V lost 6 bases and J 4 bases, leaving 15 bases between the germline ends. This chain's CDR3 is CASSRSRVITEAFF. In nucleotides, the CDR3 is TGTGCCAGCAGCCGAAGCCGGGTCATCACTGAAGCTTTCTTT.

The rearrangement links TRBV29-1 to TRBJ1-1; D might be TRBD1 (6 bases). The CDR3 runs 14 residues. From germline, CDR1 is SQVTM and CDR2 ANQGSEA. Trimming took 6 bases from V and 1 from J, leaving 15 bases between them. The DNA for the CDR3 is TGCAGCGTGGTAAAGACAGGATGGAACACTGAAGCTTTCTTT. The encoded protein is CSVVKTGWNTEAFF.